This TCR beta chain was identified in a study of cytomegalovirus exposure and HLA in healthy donors. Germline V gives CDR1 MNHNY, CDR2 SVGAGI (reference sequence). This CDR3 region has 15 residues. The V segment lost 10 bases and the J segment 2 bases; nucleotides outside the gene matches: 14. Amplification used 60 Vbeta primers and 13 Jbeta primers. The table came from immunoSEQ multiplex PCR; TCRdb's copy has only in-frame clones and leaves some out. The sample shows about 150,000 clones, about 82% of them seen only once. This receptor was obtained from a male donor in good health and CMV-seronegative. The gene calls are TRBV6-6 and TRBJ2-7; 7 bases map to TRBD2. The specimen sequenced was PBMCs. The CDR3 sequence: CATITRGGSPYEQYF. The DNA for the CDR3 is TGTGCCACCATTACTCGGGGCGGGAGCCCCTACGAGCAGTACTTC.